This T cell receptor (beta chain) was captured in a study of post-analysis software for immune sequencing data. On the study more broadly: Several disease courses (relapsing-remitting, secondary progressive and progressive-relapsing) of multiple sclerosis were included. Study-wide results and caveats: Patients carried several TRBV segments more frequently than controls did, and TRBV5-6, TRBV5-1 and TRBV20-1 were among them. Significantly lower normalized Chao1 diversity was found in patients with multiple sclerosis relative to controls.

This clonotype has a handful of counts. Its target is unknown. Trimming left V 6 bases short and J 2 bases short, with 21 bases between. There are 16 residues in the CDR3. In germline, CDR1 is DFQATT, CDR2 SNEGSKA (reference sequence). Included in the TCR beta cDNA libraries were unique molecular identifiers. TCRdb analysed the PCR reads with MiXCR anew, one entry per CDR3 protein. The sample records hundreds of thousands of distinct CDR3 sequences, 25% to 30% being singletons. The chain recombines TRBV20-1 with TRBJ2-3, with D possibly TRBD2 on 7 matching bases. Sequencing input: blood. The clonotype was recovered from a girl aged 10-17 years with multiple sclerosis. The DNA for the CDR3 is TGCAGTGCCGGGGGCGGAGCGGGACCCTACACAGATACGCAGTATTTT. As protein: CSAGGGAGPYTDTQYF.